In this sample, the clone carrying this TCR beta chain turned up once. Its antigen is currently unknown. The sample comes from a study of T cell responses to AZD1222 COVID-19 vaccine. Overall study context: Pooling was applied to second doses at about 4 or about 12 weeks.

The CDR3 runs to 16 residues. Germline values: CDR1 MGHRA, CDR2 YSYEKL. The V end lost 0 bases, the J end lost 3 bases, and 15 bases lay between the germline ends. Libraries were prepared by immunoSEQ multiplex PCR; TCRdb keeps only in-frame clonotypes and omits some of them. The data show around 150,000 clones, 70% to 90% seen once. General study results and limits: Vaccine-associated CD4 TCRs spanned spike, dominant at 160-218 and 743-854. Most donors were white British, females outnumbered males, and clonal diversity was possibly underestimated. The breadth and depth of Spike-specific TCRs increased once two AZD1222 doses had been given.

The sequencing used peripheral blood, collected on day 0 of AZD1222 vaccination. The rearrangement uses TRBV4-1 and TRBJ2-7, with D possibly being TRBD2 (5 bases). The origin of this receptor is an adult in good health. CDR3 region: CASSQDDRGLSYEQYF. The CDR3 DNA sequence: TGCGCCAGCAGCCAAGATGATCGGGGTCTGAGCTACGAGCAGTACTTC.